What follows are 24 T cell receptor beta chains derived from one specimen sequenced in a study of blood T cell repertoires in COVID-19. Repertoires were generated with immunoSEQ multiplex PCR, while TCRdb's copy carries only in-frame clones and drops some. In the table there are approximately 83,000 clones, 70% to 90% of which are singletons. The sample comprised peripheral blood. The receptors were sampled from a man over 45 with acute or convalescent COVID-19.

This clone was observed at least ten times. The rearrangement joins TRBV2 to TRBJ2-3; 8 bases line up with TRBD1. V gave up 5 bases and J gave up 10 bases; unmatched junction bases: 11. The CDR3 has 14 amino acids. Germline V gene data show CDR1 as SNHLY and CDR2 as FYNNEI. The DNA of the CDR3 is TGTGCCAGCAGTCCAAATACACAGGGGGATCCGCAGTATTTT. Translated: CASSPNTQGDPQYF. The complete variable domain, with remaining parts taken from reference TRBV2 and TRBJ2-3, reads EPEVTQTPSHQVTQMGQEVILRCVPISNHLYFYWYRQILGQKVEFLVSFYNNEISEKSEIFDDQFSVERPDGSNFTLKIRSTKLEDSAMYFCASSPNTQGDPQYFGPGTRLTVL.

This sequence joins TRBV1 and TRBJ2-7; the D call TRBD2 from the table was never checked on the DNA. TRBV1 is designated a pseudogene. The CDR3 is made up of 18 amino acids. The CDR3 spells CTSSQDFGTSGNSYEQYF. The CDR3 DNA reads TGCACCAGCAGCCAAGATTTCGGAACCAGCGGGAACTCCTACGAGCAGTACTTC.

The gene calls are TRBV6-5 and TRBJ2-7; D unresolved. The CDR3 is made up of 13 amino acids. Trimming shortened V by 6 bases and J by 5 bases, and 14 bases separated the two germline ends. CDR1 is MNHEY and CDR2 is SVGAGI in the germline V gene. CDR3 nucleotides: TGTGCCAGCAGGGTTCTAGGTATCGACGAGCAGTACTTC. This translates into CASRVLGIDEQYF.

Points on this clone: The same CDR3 also results from other DNA sequences found in this sample. The J gene is TRBJ1-1, the V gene TRBV5-1; D uncertain. Trimming pared 0 bases from V and 1 base from J, leaving 4 bases between. Germline loops: CDR1 SGHRS, CDR2 YFSETQ. CDR3 length equals 13 residues. CDR3 bases: TGCGCCAGCAGCTTGGAAGCGAACACTGAAGCTTTCTTT. Its translation: CASSLEANTEAFF.

The V gene is TRBV7-3, the J gene TRBJ2-1; possible D gene TRBD2, 6 bases. The V and J ends lost 5 bases and 9 bases respectively, with 14 bases between them. CDR1 and CDR2 (germline): SGHTA, FQGTGA. The CDR3 contains 13 residues. The CDR3 loop is CASSPSAAGEQFF. The CDR3 coding sequence is TGTGCCAGCAGCCCTAGCGCGGCCGGTGAGCAGTTCTTC.

This clone has only one observation. The chain links TRBV27 to TRBJ1-2; TRBD1 matches 7 bases. CDR3 length: 14 residues. Germline-derived CDR1 and CDR2 are MNHEY and SMNVEV (reference sequence). V gave up 2 bases and J gave up 4 bases; unmatched junction bases: 4. The CDR3 loop reads CASSLQGGIYGYTF. CDR3 sequence (DNA): TGTGCCAGCAGTTTACAGGGGGGTATCTATGGCTACACCTTC.

The genes are TRBV18 and TRBJ2-3; 10 bases fit TRBD2. Germline-derived CDR1 and CDR2 are KGHSH and LQKENI. CDR3 length: 17 amino acids. V shed 3 bases and J 2 bases; nucleotides not matched to a gene: 8. This CDR3 is CASSPSFGTSATDTQYF. CDR3 DNA: TGTGCCAGCTCACCGTCTTTCGGGACTAGCGCCACAGATACGCAGTATTTT.

The rearrangement links TRBV18 to TRBJ1-1; TRBD1 might be the D (5 bases). The CDR3 sequence is 13 residues long. Trimming removed 5 bases from V and 1 base from J, with 8 bases in between. The germline gives CDR1 KGHSH, CDR2 LQKENI. The CDR3 DNA is TGTGCCAGCTCATCTGGACAGAACACTGAAGCTTTCTTT. Translating it yields CASSSGQNTEAFF. The whole variable domain, filled in from reference TRBV18 and TRBJ1-1, reads NAGVMQNPRHLVRRRGQEARLRCSPMKGHSHVYWYRQLPEEGLKFMVYLQKENIIDESGMPKERFSAEFPKEGPSILRIQQVVRGDSAAYFCASSSGQNTEAFFGQGTRLTVV.

The chain has TRBV2 and TRBJ2-6; tentative D call: TRBD1 (6 bases). This CDR3 region has 14 residues. In germline, CDR1 is SNHLY, CDR2 FYNNEI. V shed 9 bases and J shed 3 bases, with 12 bases lying between them. This chain's CDR3 is CASSTGSGANVLTF. CDR3 nucleotide sequence: TGTGCCAGTTCTACAGGGAGTGGGGCCAACGTCCTGACTTTC.

This clone showed up just once. The V gene is TRBV3-1 (or the pseudogene TRBV3-2), the J gene TRBJ2-4; D unresolved. Germline loops: CDR1 LGHDT, CDR2 YNNKEL (reference sequence). Trimming shortened V by 0 bases and J by 0 bases, and 15 bases separated the two germline ends. CDR3 length: 18 amino acids. CDR3 in DNA: TGTGCCAGCAGCCAAGATCTCCCAGCGCACGGAGCCAAAAACATTCAGTACTTC. This translates into CASSQDLPAHGAKNIQYF.

The chain combines TRBV30 with TRBJ2-3; 8 bases are a match to TRBD2. V lost 4 bases to trimming and J lost 5 bases; unmatched junction nucleotides: 20. Germline CDR1 and CDR2: GTSNPN and SVGIG (reference sequence). This CDR3 is built from 18 residues. CDR3 in DNA: TGTGCCTGGATGGTACTAGCGGATAGAACCCTTCAGTTAGATACGCAGTATTTT. Translation: CAWMVLADRTLQLDTQYF.

A word on this clone: Other DNA sequences within the sample encode an identical CDR3. The chain links TRBV6-5 to TRBJ2-7; 9 bases line up with TRBD1. The germline V gene has CDR1 MNHEY and CDR2 SVGAGI. CDR3 length: 12 amino acids. Trimming took 6 bases from V and 3 from J; bases not matched to a gene: 0. CDR3 DNA: TGTGCCAGCAGGGGACAGGGCTACGAGCAGTACTTC. Amino acid sequence: CASRGQGYEQYF.

The J gene is TRBJ2-7, the V gene TRBV19; 8 nucleotides agree with TRBD2. Trimming cost V 3 bases and J 0 bases; bases outside gene matches: 10. The CDR3 extends over 17 amino acids. The germline CDR1 and CDR2 sequences are LNHDA and SQIVND (reference sequence). The CDR3 DNA sequence: TGTGCCAGTAGTATTGAGGCGACTAGCGCTACCTCCTACGAGCAGTACTTC. Encoded protein: CASSIEATSATSYEQYF.

The V gene is TRBV5-4, the J gene TRBJ1-6; 9 bases are shared with TRBD1. The CDR3 is made up of 14 amino acids. From germline, CDR1 is SGHNT and CDR2 YYREEE (reference sequence). Germline trimming cut 4 bases from V and 6 bases from J; bases unmatched to any gene: 2. The CDR3 loop is CASSGTGFNSPLHF. The CDR3 DNA is TGTGCCAGCAGCGGGACAGGGTTTAATTCACCCCTCCACTTT.

The rearrangement joins TRBV9 to TRBJ2-5; TRBD1 aligns across 11 bases. After removal of 0 bases from V and 5 bases from J, the junction contained 6 bases not matched to a gene. Per the germline V gene, CDR1 is SGDLS and CDR2 is YYNGEE. The length of the CDR3 is 16 residues. CDR3 amino acids: CASSVEGTGGGETQYF. The CDR3 DNA sequence: TGTGCCAGCAGCGTAGAGGGGACAGGGGGTGGGGAGACCCAGTACTTC.

This clone was recorded a few times. V and J are TRBV5-4 and TRBJ1-2; TRBD1 matches 7 bases. The germline CDR1 and CDR2 sequences are SGHNT and YYREEE (reference sequence). V trimming: 4 bases; J trimming: 0 bases; junction bases outside the gene matches: 6. This CDR3 comprises 15 residues. The CDR3 protein is CASSTWTGANYGYTF. The CDR3 region has the DNA TGTGCCAGCAGCACTTGGACAGGAGCTAACTATGGCTACACCTTC.

This clone was observed a single time. The chain is built from TRBV5-5 and TRBJ1-2; D ambiguous. The germline gives CDR1 SGHKS, CDR2 YYEKEE (reference sequence). CDR3 length equals 11 residues. V dropped 2 bases and J dropped 8 bases, with 7 bases sitting between them. The CDR3 is CASSFARGYTF. DNA of the CDR3: TGTGCCAGCAGCTTTGCCCGGGGCTACACCTTC.

The V gene is TRBV4-3, the J gene TRBJ2-2, with 12 bases identical to TRBD2. This CDR3 has 20 amino acids. Losses at the gene ends were 1 base for V and 4 bases for J; bases not matched to a gene: 13. Germline CDR1 LGHNA, CDR2 YSLEER. CDR3 bases: TGCGCCAGCAGCCAAGGACTAGCGGGAGTTATAAATCGTGGCACCGGGGAGCTGTTTTTT. It is translated as CASSQGLAGVINRGTGELFF.

The chain has TRBV5-1 and TRBJ2-7, with TRBD1 matching over 9 bases. The length of the CDR3 is 15 residues. The junction had 5 bases not matched to a gene; V was cut back by 3 bases and J by 1 base. CDR1 and CDR2 from the germline V gene are SGHRS and YFSETQ. The CDR3 bases are TGCGCCAGCAGCTACGACGGGACAGGGTCCTACGAGCAGTACTTC. Its protein product is CASSYDGTGSYEQYF.

Only one count was recorded for this clone. The CDR3 nucleotides are TGTGCCAGCAGTCTCGACGTGGACAGGGTTGGCGAGCAGTACTTC. Translated: CASSLDVDRVGEQYF. The V call is TRBV6-5, the J call TRBJ2-7; 8 bases are shared with TRBD1. CDR1 MNHEY and CDR2 SVGAGI come from the germline V gene. This CDR3 contains 15 residues. With V trimmed by 5 bases and J by 6 bases, 12 bases remained unmatched.

This chain uses TRBV7-2 with TRBJ1-2; unclear D gene. Germline CDR1 reads SGHTA; CDR2 reads FQGNSA. The CDR3 has 14 amino acids. V lost 0 bases and J 6 bases, leaving 11 bases between the germline ends. DNA of the CDR3: TGTGCCAGCAGCTTAGCGCGCCGTCGGGATGGCTACACCTTC. It specifies CASSLARRRDGYTF. Full variable domain (missing parts from reference TRBV7-2 and TRBJ1-2): GAGVSQSPSNKVTEKGKDVELRCDPISGHTALYWYRQSLGQGLEFLIYFQGNSAPDKSGLPSDRFSAERTGGSVSTLTIQRTQQEDSAVYLCASSLARRRDGYTFGSGTRLTVV.

The gene calls are TRBV28 and TRBJ1-6, with 10 bases lining up with TRBD1. V shed 3 bases, J shed 9 bases, and the junction held 11 bases outside the gene matches. Per the germline V gene, CDR1 is MDHEN and CDR2 is SYDVKM. The CDR3 length is 17 residues. In DNA, the CDR3 is TGTGCCAGCAGTTTGGTGGGACAGGGGAGAAAGGGTTCACCCCTCCACTTT. Translating it yields CASSLVGQGRKGSPLHF. Supplemented by reference TRBV28 and TRBJ1-6, the full variable domain reads DVKVTQSSRYLVKRTGEKVFLECVQDMDHENMFWYRQDPGLGLRLIYFSYDVKMKEKGDIPEGYSVSREKKERFSLILESASTNQTSMYLCASSLVGQGRKGSPLHFGNGTRLTVT.

This chain connects TRBV2 to TRBJ1-1; D uncertain. CDR3 length: 15 residues. Trimming removed 0 bases from V and 1 base from J, with 9 bases in between. Germline-derived CDR1 and CDR2 are SNHLY and FYNNEI. CDR3 in amino acids: CASSEAGGGNTEAFF. CDR3 bases: TGTGCCAGCAGTGAAGCAGGAGGTGGGAACACTGAAGCTTTCTTT.

The J gene is TRBJ1-1, the V gene TRBV6-5; 7 bases align to TRBD1. V trimming: 6 bases; J trimming: 4 bases; junction bases outside the gene matches: 2. Germline lookup yields CDR1 MNHEY and CDR2 SVGAGI. The CDR3 spans 12 residues. The CDR3 sequence is CASRNRGTEAFF. CDR3 coding DNA: TGTGCCAGCAGAAACAGGGGCACTGAAGCTTTCTTT.